Here is one T cell receptor (beta chain) with its context. Its specificity is not known. The sample is drawn from a study of blood T cells in healthy people across ages. The CDR3 extends over 12 amino acids. V was pared by 6 bases and J by 13 bases, with 16 bases between. CDR1 is MNHEY and CDR2 is SVGEGT in the germline V gene. Whole-study findings and limits: The percentage of naive T cells correlated strongly with TCR beta diversity.

A second roughly 7 to 12 cycle PCR used barcoded and J-beta primers. Every sample produced at least 2.5 million CDR3-containing paired-end reads. TCRdb processed the 5' RACE reads anew with MiXCR; each CDR3 protein has one entry. The profile shows around 600,000 distinct CDR3 sequences, roughly 48% of them singletons. The sample, approximately 11 milliliters of peripheral blood, was drawn from each donor. Sample: blood. This receptor was obtained from a man of 80 years or more in good health. The chain recombines TRBV6-2 or TRBV6-3 with TRBJ2-4; tentatively, D is TRBD2 (5 bases). In nucleotides, the CDR3 is TGTGCCAGCAGCCGCCCAGCGTGGGAGCAGTACTTC. It yields the protein CASSRPAWEQYF.